The present TCR beta chain was sequenced within a study of shared clonotypes between healthy human individuals. The study, taken as a whole, reports: Clonotype sharing among donors likely depends on sequencing depth.

Turning to this clone: The antigen is not known.

This CDR3 contains 16 residues. The germline V gene encodes CDR1 SGHTA and CDR2 FQGTGA. V lost 1 base and J lost 4; bases outside the gene matches: 5. Every immunoSEQ plate was one replicate of a subset's evenly spread DNA. The method was immunoSEQ multiplex PCR; TCRdb's version includes in-frame clones alone and lacks a portion of them. This sample has hundreds of thousands of clones, with 70% to 80% found just once. The receptor was derived from a woman in her thirties or forties in good health. Some clones in this sample may be carry-over from other donors' samples. V gene TRBV7-3 combines with J gene TRBJ2-2; 8 bases align to TRBD1. The sequenced material came from PBMCs. This CDR3 reads CASSLRNRGATGELFF. CDR3 in DNA: TGTGCCAGCAGCTTAAGGAACAGGGGGGCCACCGGGGAGCTGTTTTTT.